The present T cell receptor (beta chain) was sequenced within a study of blood T cell repertoires in COVID-19. Study details: Sources were T cells, B-cell-depleted T cells, or PBMCs; the material itself was cDNA or gDNA.

The CDR3 length is 18 residues. After removal of 1 base from V and 1 base from J, the junction contained 8 bases not matched to a gene. The V gene's germline CDR1 is SGHAT and CDR2 FQNNGV. In the original workflow: Using reference gene primer amplification, nucleated cell counts were estimated. Method: immunoSEQ multiplex PCR; TCRdb's copy keeps in-frame clones and lacks some. V and J calls and clone size come straight from that table; D and trimming were deduced from the DNA. The sample consists of 240,000 or so clones, approximately 86% of them appearing once. In this sample, this clone turned up a few times.

J is TRBJ2-3 and V is TRBV11-2; 10 positions match TRBD2. Input material: peripheral blood. The sequence was obtained from a woman under 40 who had recovered from COVID-19. The CDR3, as DNA: TGTGCCAGCAGCTTAGCCACTAGCGGGGTTATGGGCACAGATACGCAGTATTTT. It translates to CASSLATSGVMGTDTQYF.